This T cell receptor beta chain was documented in a study of blood T cell repertoires in COVID-19. V shed 2 bases and J 6 bases; nucleotides not matched to a gene: 5. Looked up from germline, CDR1 is SGHVS and CDR2 is FQNEAQ. The CDR3 loop spans 15 amino acids. Only in-frame clones appear in the TCRdb table, and some are missing; sequencing was by immunoSEQ multiplex PCR. The sample consists of under 25,000 clones, nearly 90% of them appearing once. The receptor comes from a human donor with active COVID-19. The donor label of this sample is uncertain. Input material: peripheral blood. This sequence joins TRBV7-8 and TRBJ2-7; 12 bases agree with TRBD1. The CDR3 region has the DNA TGTGCCAGCAGCTTACAGGGACAGGGGGCGTTCGAGCAGTACTTC. Translating it yields CASSLQGQGAFEQYF.